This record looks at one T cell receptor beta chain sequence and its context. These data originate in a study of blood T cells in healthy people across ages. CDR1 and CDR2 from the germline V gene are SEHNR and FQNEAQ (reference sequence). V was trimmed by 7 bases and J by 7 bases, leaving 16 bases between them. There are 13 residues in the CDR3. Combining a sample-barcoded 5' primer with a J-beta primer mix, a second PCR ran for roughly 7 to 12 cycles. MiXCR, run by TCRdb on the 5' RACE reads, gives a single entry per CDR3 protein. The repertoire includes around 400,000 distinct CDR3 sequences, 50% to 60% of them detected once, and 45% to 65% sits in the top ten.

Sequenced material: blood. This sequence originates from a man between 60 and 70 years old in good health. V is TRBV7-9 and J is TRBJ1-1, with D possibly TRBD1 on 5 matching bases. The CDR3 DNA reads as TGTGCCAGCACCCGCGGGGACCTGGGTGAAGCTTTCTTT. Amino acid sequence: CASTRGDLGEAFF.